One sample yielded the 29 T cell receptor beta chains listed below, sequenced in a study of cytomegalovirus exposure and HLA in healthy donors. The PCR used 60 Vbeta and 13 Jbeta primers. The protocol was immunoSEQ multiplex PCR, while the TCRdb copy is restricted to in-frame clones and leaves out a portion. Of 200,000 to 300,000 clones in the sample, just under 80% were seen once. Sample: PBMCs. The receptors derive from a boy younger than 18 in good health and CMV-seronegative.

The CDR3 DNA reads as TGTGCCAGCAGCAAAGTATGGCTAGCGGGAGGTATAGATACGCAGTATTTT. Translating it yields CASSKVWLAGGIDTQYF. The J gene is TRBJ2-3, the V gene TRBV21-1; TRBD2 is the table's D call and was not checked against the DNA. TRBV21-1 constitutes a pseudogene. The CDR3 is 17 amino acids.

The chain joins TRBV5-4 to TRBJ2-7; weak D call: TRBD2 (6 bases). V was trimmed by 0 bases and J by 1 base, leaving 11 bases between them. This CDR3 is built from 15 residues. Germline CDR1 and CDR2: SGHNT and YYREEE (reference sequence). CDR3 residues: CASSLASGSSYEQYF. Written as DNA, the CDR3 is TGTGCCAGCAGCTTGGCGAGCGGGTCTTCCTACGAGCAGTACTTC.

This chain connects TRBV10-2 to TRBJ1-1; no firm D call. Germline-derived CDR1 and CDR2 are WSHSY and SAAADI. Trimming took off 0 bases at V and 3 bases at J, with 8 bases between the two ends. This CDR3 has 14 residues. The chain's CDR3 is CASSESGRHTEAFF. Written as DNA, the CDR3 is TGCGCCAGCAGTGAGTCGGGCAGACACACTGAAGCTTTCTTT.

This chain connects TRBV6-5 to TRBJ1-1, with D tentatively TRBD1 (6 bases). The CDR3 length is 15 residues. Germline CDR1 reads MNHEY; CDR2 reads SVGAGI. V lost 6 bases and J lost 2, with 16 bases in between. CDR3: CASRVTRTVNTEAFF. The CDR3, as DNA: TGTGCCAGCAGAGTTACACGGACAGTTAACACTGAAGCTTTCTTT.

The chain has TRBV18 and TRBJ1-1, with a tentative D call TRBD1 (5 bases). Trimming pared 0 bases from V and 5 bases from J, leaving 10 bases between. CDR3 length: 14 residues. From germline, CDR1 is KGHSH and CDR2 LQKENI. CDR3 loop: CASSPPREGTEAFF. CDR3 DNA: TGTGCCAGCTCACCACCCAGGGAGGGGACTGAAGCTTTCTTT.

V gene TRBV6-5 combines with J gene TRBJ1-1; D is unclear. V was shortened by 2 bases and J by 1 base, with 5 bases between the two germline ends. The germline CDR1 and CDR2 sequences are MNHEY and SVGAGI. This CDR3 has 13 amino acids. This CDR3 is CASSYQENTEAFF. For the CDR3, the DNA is TGTGCCAGCAGTTACCAGGAGAACACTGAAGCTTTCTTT.

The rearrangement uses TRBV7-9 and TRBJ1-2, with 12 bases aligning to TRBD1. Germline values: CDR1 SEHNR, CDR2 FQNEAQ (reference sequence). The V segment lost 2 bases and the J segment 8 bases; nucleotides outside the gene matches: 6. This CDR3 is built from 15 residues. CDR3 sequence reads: CASSLTGDRGRGYTF. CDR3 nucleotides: TGTGCCAGCAGCTTAACGGGGGACAGGGGGCGAGGCTACACCTTC.

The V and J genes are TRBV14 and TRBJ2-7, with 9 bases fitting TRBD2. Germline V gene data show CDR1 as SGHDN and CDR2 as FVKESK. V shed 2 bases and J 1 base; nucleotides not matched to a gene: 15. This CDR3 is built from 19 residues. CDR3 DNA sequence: TGTGCCAGCAGCCAAAGATGGTCGCTAGCGGGGATGGAATCCTACGAGCAGTACTTC. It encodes CASSQRWSLAGMESYEQYF.

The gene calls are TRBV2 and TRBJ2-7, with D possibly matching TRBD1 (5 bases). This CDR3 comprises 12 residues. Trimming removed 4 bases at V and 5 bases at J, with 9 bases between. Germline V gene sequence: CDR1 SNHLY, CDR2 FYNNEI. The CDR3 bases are TGTGCCAGCAGTGCCCAGGGTAACGAGCAGTACTTC. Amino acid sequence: CASSAQGNEQYF.

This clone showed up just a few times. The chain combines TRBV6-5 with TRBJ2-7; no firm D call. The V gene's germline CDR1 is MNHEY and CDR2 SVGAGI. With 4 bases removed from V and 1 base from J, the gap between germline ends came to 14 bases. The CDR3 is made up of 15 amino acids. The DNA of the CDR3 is TGTGCCAGCAGTTCCCGCCTAGTCCGGTCCTACGAGCAGTACTTC. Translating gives CASSSRLVRSYEQYF.

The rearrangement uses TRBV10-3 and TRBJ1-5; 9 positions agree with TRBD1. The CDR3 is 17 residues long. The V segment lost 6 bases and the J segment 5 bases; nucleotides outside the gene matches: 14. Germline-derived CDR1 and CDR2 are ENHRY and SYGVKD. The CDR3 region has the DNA TGTGCCATCAGGGGAACAGGGGGCGCGGGTCTTGATCAGCCCCAGCATTTT. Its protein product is CAIRGTGGAGLDQPQHF.

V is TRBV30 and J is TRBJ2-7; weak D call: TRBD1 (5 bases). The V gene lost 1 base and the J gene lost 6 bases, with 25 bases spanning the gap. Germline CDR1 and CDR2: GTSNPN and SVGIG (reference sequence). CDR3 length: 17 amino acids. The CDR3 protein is CAWSAPGRGTLGSEQYF. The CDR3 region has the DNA TGTGCCTGGAGTGCCCCCGGTAGGGGAACTTTGGGGTCCGAGCAGTACTTC.

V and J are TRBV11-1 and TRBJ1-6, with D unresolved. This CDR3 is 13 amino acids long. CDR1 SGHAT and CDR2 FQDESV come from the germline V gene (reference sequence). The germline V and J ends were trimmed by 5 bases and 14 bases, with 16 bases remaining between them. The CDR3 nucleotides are TGTGCCAGCAGCCAGGCTGGTGGTGGGTCCCTCCACTTT. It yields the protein CASSQAGGGSLHF.

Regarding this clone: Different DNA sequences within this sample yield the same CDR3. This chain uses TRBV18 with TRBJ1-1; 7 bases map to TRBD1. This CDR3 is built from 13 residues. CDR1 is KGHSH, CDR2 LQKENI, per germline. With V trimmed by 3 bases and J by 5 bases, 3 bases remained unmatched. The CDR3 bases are TGTGCCAGCTCACCGGACAGGTCGACTGAAGCTTTCTTT. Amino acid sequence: CASSPDRSTEAFF. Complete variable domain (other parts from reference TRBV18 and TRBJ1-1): NAGVMQNPRHLVRRRGQEARLRCSPMKGHSHVYWYRQLPEEGLKFMVYLQKENIIDESGMPKERFSAEFPKEGPSILRIQQVVRGDSAAYFCASSPDRSTEAFFGQGTRLTVV.

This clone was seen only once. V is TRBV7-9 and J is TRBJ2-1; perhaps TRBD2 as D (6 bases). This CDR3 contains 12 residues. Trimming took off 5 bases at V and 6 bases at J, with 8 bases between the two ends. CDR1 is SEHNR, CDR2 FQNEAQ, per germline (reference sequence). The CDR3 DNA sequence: TGTGCCAGCAGCCGGGGGTTCAATGAGCAGTTCTTC. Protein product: CASSRGFNEQFF.

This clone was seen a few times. CDR3 DNA sequence: TGTGCCAGCGGTAACCTCCGGGACAGGGGGTTCTATGGCTACACCTTC. This encodes CASGNLRDRGFYGYTF. The chain uses TRBV6-6 and TRBJ1-2; 11 bases line up with TRBD1. CDR3 length equals 16 residues. V lost 8 bases, J lost 4 bases, and 12 bases stayed unmatched. Germline V gene data show CDR1 as MNHNY and CDR2 as SVGAGI (reference sequence).

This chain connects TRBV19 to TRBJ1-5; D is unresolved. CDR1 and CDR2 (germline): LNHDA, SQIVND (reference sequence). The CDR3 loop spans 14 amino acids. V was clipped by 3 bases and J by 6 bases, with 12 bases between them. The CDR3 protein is CASSMTRVGQPQHF. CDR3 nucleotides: TGTGCCAGTAGTATGACGAGGGTAGGTCAGCCCCAGCATTTT.

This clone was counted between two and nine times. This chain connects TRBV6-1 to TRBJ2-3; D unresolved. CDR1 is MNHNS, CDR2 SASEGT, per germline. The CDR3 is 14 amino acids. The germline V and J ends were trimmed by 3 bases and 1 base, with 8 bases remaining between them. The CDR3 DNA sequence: TGTGCCAGCAGTGAGGAGTACCGCACAGATACGCAGTATTTT. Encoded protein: CASSEEYRTDTQYF.

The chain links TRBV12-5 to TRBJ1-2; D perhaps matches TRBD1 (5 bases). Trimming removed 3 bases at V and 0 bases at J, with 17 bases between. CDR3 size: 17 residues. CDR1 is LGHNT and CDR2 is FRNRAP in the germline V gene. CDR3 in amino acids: CASGFQVEQDANYGYTF. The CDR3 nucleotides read TGTGCTAGTGGTTTTCAAGTAGAACAGGATGCTAACTATGGCTACACCTTC.

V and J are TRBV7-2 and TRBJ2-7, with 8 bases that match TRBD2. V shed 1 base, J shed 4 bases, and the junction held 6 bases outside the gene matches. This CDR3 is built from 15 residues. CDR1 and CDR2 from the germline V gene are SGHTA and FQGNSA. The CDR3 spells CASSLVGLGEYEQYF. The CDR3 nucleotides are TGTGCCAGCAGCTTAGTGGGACTAGGTGAATACGAGCAGTACTTC.

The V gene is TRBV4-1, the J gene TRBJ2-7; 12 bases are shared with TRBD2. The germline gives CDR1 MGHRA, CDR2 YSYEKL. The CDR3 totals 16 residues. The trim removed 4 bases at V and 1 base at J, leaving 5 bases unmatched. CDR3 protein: CASSRGLAGSSYEQYF. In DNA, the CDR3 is TGCGCCAGCAGCCGCGGACTAGCGGGGTCGTCCTACGAGCAGTACTTC.

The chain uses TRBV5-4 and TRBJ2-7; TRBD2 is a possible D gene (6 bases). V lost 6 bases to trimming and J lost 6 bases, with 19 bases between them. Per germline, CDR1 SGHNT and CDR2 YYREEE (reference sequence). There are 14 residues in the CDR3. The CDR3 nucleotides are TGTGCCAGCAAGATCACGGGAGATTCGTTCGAGCAGTACTTC. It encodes CASKITGDSFEQYF. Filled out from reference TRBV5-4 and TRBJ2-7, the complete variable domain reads ETGVTQSPTHLIKTRGQQVTLRCSSQSGHNTVSWYQQALGQGPQFIFQYYREEENGRGNFPPRFSGLQFPNYSSELNVNALELDDSALYLCASKITGDSFEQYFGPGTRLTVT.

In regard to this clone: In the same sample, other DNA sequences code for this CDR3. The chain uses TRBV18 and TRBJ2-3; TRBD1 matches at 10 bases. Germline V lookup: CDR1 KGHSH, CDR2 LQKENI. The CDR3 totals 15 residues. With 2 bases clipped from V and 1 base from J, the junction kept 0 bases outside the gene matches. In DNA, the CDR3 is TGTGCCAGCTCACCAGGGACAGGGGGCACAGATACGCAGTATTTT. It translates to CASSPGTGGTDTQYF.

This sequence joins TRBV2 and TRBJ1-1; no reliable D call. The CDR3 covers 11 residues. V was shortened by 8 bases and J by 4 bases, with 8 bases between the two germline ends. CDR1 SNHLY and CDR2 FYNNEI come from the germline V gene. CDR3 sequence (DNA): TGTGCCAGCGGGAGGGTCACTGAAGCTTTCTTT. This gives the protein CASGRVTEAFF.

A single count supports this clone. This CDR3 is CASSYSGRGLDTEAFF. The CDR3 DNA is TGTGCCAGCAGTTACTCTGGCAGGGGGCTGGACACTGAAGCTTTCTTT. The chain recombines TRBV6-5 with TRBJ1-1; the match to TRBD1 covers 8 bases. Trimming at V came to 0 bases and at J to 3 bases, leaving 6 bases not matched to a gene. Per the germline V gene, CDR1 is MNHEY and CDR2 is SVGAGI. This CDR3 is built from 16 residues.

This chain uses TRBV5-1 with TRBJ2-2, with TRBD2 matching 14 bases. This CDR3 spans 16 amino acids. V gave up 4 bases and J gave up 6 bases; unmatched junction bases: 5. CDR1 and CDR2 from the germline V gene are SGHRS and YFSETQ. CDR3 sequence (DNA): TGCGCCAGCAGCGCGACTAGCGGGAGGGCCCCCGGGGAGCTGTTTTTT. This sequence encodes CASSATSGRAPGELFF.

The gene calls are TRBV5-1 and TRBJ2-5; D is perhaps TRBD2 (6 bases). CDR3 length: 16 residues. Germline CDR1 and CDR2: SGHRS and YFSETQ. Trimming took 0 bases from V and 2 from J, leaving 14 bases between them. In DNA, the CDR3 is TGCGCCAGCAGCTTGGTTCCAAGCGGGCCACAAGAGACCCAGTACTTC. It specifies CASSLVPSGPQETQYF.

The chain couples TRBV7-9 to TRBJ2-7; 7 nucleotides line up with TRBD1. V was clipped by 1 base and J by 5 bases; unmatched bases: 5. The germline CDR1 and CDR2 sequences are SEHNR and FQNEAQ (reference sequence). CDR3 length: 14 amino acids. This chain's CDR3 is CASSLGQGSHEQYF. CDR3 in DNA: TGTGCCAGCAGCTTAGGACAGGGTTCCCACGAGCAGTACTTC.

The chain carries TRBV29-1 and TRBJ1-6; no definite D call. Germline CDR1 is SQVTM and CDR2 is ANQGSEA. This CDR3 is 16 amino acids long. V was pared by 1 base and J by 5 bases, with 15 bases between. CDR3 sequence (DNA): TGCAGCGTTGAAGGACCCCGAGGCCCAAATAATTCACCCCTCCACTTT. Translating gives CSVEGPRGPNNSPLHF.